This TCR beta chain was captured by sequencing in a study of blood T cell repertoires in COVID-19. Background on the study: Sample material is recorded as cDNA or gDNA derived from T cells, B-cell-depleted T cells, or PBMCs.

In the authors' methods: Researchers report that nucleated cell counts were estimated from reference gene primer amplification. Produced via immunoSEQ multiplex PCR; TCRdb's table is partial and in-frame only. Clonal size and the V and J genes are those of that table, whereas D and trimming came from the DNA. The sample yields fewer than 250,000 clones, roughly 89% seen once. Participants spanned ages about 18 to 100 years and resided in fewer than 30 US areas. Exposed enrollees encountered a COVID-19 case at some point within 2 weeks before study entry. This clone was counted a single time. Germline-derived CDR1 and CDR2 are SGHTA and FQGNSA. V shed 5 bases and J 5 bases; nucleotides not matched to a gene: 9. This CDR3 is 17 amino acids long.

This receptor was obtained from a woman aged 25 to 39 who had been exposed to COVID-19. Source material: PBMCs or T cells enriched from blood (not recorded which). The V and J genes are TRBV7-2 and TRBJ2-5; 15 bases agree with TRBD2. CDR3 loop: CASSPRTSGGAWETQYF. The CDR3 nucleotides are TGTGCCAGCAGCCCTCGGACTAGCGGGGGGGCCTGGGAGACCCAGTACTTC. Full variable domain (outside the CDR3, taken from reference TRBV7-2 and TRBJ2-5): GAGVSQSPSNKVTEKGKDVELRCDPISGHTALYWYRQSLGQGLEFLIYFQGNSAPDKSGLPSDRFSAERTGGSVSTLTIQRTQQEDSAVYLCASSPRTSGGAWETQYFGPGTRLLVL.